Listed below are T cell receptor beta chains from one sample, sequenced in a study of spatial heterogeneity in lung cancer. TCRdb itself ran the 5' RACE reads through MiXCR, one entry per CDR3 protein. The table has around 75,000 distinct CDR3 sequences, about an eighth seen once; the top ten hold roughly 6.9%. Sequenced here: PBMCs, sampled at surgery. These receptors were collected from a male donor with early-stage non-small cell lung cancer. Both conserved end residues are part of each CDR3. A clone size is listed for some rows: how often the clone was seen (once, few, many), or a class if it is expanded.

V gene	J gene	clone size	CDR3 protein
TRBV5-1	TRBJ1-1	few	CASSFQLNTEAFF
TRBV4-3	TRBJ1-4	NA	CASSQAWPGPLFF
TRBV7-8	TRBJ2-3	many	CASSLNPSSGQYF
TRBV4-3	TRBJ2-1	NA	CASSQGSTSGLSYNEQFF
TRBV3-1	TRBJ2-3	few	CASSQVSGDDTQYF
TRBV14	TRBJ2-5	NA	CASSQARETQYF
TRBV28	TRBJ2-7	NA	CASSWVGDEQYF
TRBV4-3	TRBJ1-2	NA	CASSRDRAWNYGYTF
TRBV4-3	TRBJ2-1	few	CASRPSGSSYNEQFF
TRBV11-1	TRBJ2-1	many	CASSFNGWREDNEQFF
TRBV5-6	TRBJ2-2	few	CAGTPRGQANTGELFF
TRBV20-1	TRBJ1-2	few	CSARVPGTGPSYGYTF
TRBV3-1	TRBJ1-5	many	CASSQDPRGTVIQPQHF
TRBV4-1	TRBJ1-3	many	CASSAASGNTIYF
TRBV6-2/TRBV6-3	TRBJ1-1	NA	CASRATGAAEAFF
TRBV7-3	TRBJ2-5	few	CASSLTGLAGSRGGTQYF
TRBV30	TRBJ1-2	many	CAWRDLNYGYTF
TRBV28	TRBJ2-7	few	CASSGSGRVPLRSYEQYF
TRBV7-9	TRBJ1-2	NA	CASSLWDRTNYGYTF
TRBV9	TRBJ2-5	many	CASSPDRRQETQYF
TRBV30	TRBJ1-6	few	CAWSIDRGNSPLHF
TRBV6-6	TRBJ1-1	NA	CASSYRPGQEAFF
TRBV4-3	TRBJ2-1	many	CASGGLANNEQFF
TRBV7-2	TRBJ1-5	few	CASTRDSNQPQHF
TRBV5-1	TRBJ2-5	many	CASSLGRVEETQYF
TRBV7-2	TRBJ1-1	many	CASSLRGMNTEAFF
TRBV9	TRBJ2-7	NA	CASSVEDWSREQYF
TRBV27	TRBJ2-1	many	CASSLFASGSGNEQFF
TRBV10-2	TRBJ1-1	NA	CASTVAGGEWRTEAFF
TRBV6-2/TRBV6-3	TRBJ2-2	many	CASSPRNTGELFF
TRBV7-2	TRBJ2-4	NA	CASSSGTKGAIQYF
TRBV29-1	TRBJ1-3	few	CSVDGGNTIYF
TRBV5-1	TRBJ2-1	NA	CASSLVSWASYNEQFF
TRBV2	TRBJ1-1	few	CASSTLLTNTEAFF
TRBV6-6	TRBJ2-3	few	CASSYSSGEITDTQYF